The 19 T cell receptor beta chains below all came from one sample that was sequenced in a study of neurological immune-mediated disorders. One entry per CDR3 protein, called by TCRdb with MiXCR from the 5' RACE reads. The table shows 25,000 to 35,000 distinct CDR3 sequences, with about 15% occurring only once. Described time point: technical triplicate 3. Material for sequencing was CD4+ T cells from blood. Every receptor here comes from a female donor with HTLV-1-associated myelopathy (HAM/TSP).

The table lists this clonotype with many counts. This sequence joins TRBV5-1 and TRBJ1-5, with TRBD1 matching over 9 bases. Germline CDR1 SGHRS, CDR2 YFSETQ. The CDR3 spans 16 residues. Trimming took 0 bases from V and 4 from J; bases not matched to a gene: 5. In DNA form, the CDR3 reads TGCGCCAGCAGCTTGGAAGGGACAGGGTCTAATCAGCCCCAGCATTTT. Protein product: CASSLEGTGSNQPQHF.

The table lists this clonotype with many counts. The chain has TRBV5-1 and TRBJ2-3, with no clear D. The germline CDR1 and CDR2 sequences are SGHRS and YFSETQ. Trimming stripped 5 bases from V and 2 bases from J, with 12 bases between. This CDR3 has 14 amino acids. The CDR3 bases are TGCGCCAGCAGGTCCGGAGAGGTCACAGATACGCAGTATTTT. Protein sequence: CASRSGEVTDTQYF.

This clonotype was recorded many times. The J gene is TRBJ2-1, the V gene TRBV7-9; 7 bases agree with TRBD2. With V trimmed by 1 base and J by 7 bases, 10 bases remained unmatched. The CDR3 length is 16 residues. Germline V lookup: CDR1 SEHNR, CDR2 FQNEAQ (reference sequence). CDR3 loop: CASSLVMVAGENEQFF. CDR3 DNA: TGTGCCAGCAGCTTAGTTATGGTTGCGGGAGAGAATGAGCAGTTCTTC.

This clonotype was recorded many times. CDR3 sequence reads: CASSLFLGADTQYF. Written as DNA, the CDR3 is TGTGCCAGCAGCTTATTTTTGGGTGCAGATACGCAGTATTTT. The chain carries TRBV7-8 and TRBJ2-3, with D unresolved. The CDR3 length is 14 residues. Germline V gives CDR1 SGHVS, CDR2 FQNEAQ. Trimming took off 2 bases at V and 4 bases at J, with 10 bases between the two ends.

As for this clonotype: One end of the junction does not line up with germline, which may come from a read error. V gene TRBV7-7 combines with J gene TRBJ2-7; maybe TRBD2 (6 bases). CDR1 and CDR2 (germline): SSHAT, FNYEAQ (reference sequence). The CDR3 covers 14 residues. The CDR3 DNA reads TGTGCTAGCAGCTTAAAGGAGGGGCTGTACGAGCAGTACTTC. The encoded protein is CASSLKEGLYEQYF. Together with reference TRBV7-7 and TRBJ2-7, the CDR3 gives the full variable domain: GAGVSQSPRYKVTKRGQDVTLRCDPISSHATLYWYQQALGQGPEFLTYFNYEAQPDKSGLPSDRFSAERPEGSISTLTIQRTEQRDSAMYRCASSLKEGLYEQYFGPGTRLTVT.

This clonotype was observed at least ten times. The chain recombines TRBV6-2 or TRBV6-3 with TRBJ2-7; D is perhaps TRBD1 or TRBD2 (5 bases each). Trimming removed 6 bases at V and 1 base at J, with 19 bases between. Germline lookup yields CDR1 MNHEY and CDR2 SVGEGT. There are 16 residues in the CDR3. CDR3 sequence: CASSLARDGPSYEQYF. CDR3 DNA sequence: TGTGCCAGCAGCCTGGCCCGGGACGGGCCGTCCTACGAGCAGTACTTC.

This clonotype has at least ten counts. The J gene is TRBJ1-4, the V gene TRBV15, with TRBD1 as a possible D gene (5 bases). Trimming pared 3 bases from V and 0 bases from J, leaving 8 bases between. CDR1 is LNHNV, CDR2 YYDKDF, per germline (reference sequence). This CDR3 region has 15 residues. The CDR3 DNA is TGTGCCACCAGCAGGGGGACTGCAACTAATGAAAAACTGTTTTTT. Amino acids: CATSRGTATNEKLFF.

Concerning this clonotype: One end of the junction is discordant with germline, which a read error may explain. V usage is TRBV7-2 and J usage is TRBJ2-7; D is possibly TRBD1 (6 bases). From germline, CDR1 is SGHTA and CDR2 FQGNSA. The CDR3 extends over 17 amino acids. This chain's CDR3 is CASSLAFLEGDHYEKYF. CDR3 coding DNA: TGTGCCAGCAGCTTAGCCTTCCTAGAGGGGGACCACTACGAGAAGTACTTC.

This clonotype was picked up many times. The chain employs TRBV5-1 and TRBJ2-3, with 9 bases identical to TRBD2. J lost 8 bases, V lost 0 bases, and 10 bases had no gene match. Germline CDR1 is SGHRS and CDR2 is YFSETQ. The length of the CDR3 is 16 residues. The CDR3 region is CASSLEPSGTPGTQYF. The CDR3 region has the DNA TGCGCCAGCAGCTTGGAACCTAGCGGGACCCCGGGTACGCAGTATTTT.

By share of the sample, this clonotype is medium-sized. This sequence joins TRBV7-2 and TRBJ2-3, with 9 bases lining up with TRBD2. The CDR3 is made up of 18 amino acids. The J segment lost 2 bases and the V segment lost 1 base, leaving 10 bases of the junction unmatched. CDR1 SGHTA and CDR2 FQGNSA come from the germline V gene. Written as DNA, the CDR3 is TGTGCCAGCAGCTTAGGATTAGCGGGGGCCCCACTCACAGATACGCAGTATTTT. Translating gives CASSLGLAGAPLTDTQYF.

Ten or more counts support this clonotype. This sequence joins TRBV7-2 and TRBJ1-2; no clear D. The CDR3 is 15 residues long. Germline CDR1 and CDR2: SGHTA and FQGNSA. Deletions cut 0 bases from V and 8 bases from J, with 16 bases between. CDR3 residues: CASSLARVGREGYTF. CDR3 nucleotides: TGTGCCAGCAGCTTAGCGCGGGTGGGGAGAGAGGGCTACACCTTC.

The chain has TRBV4-1 and TRBJ2-3; D ambiguous. CDR1 and CDR2 from the germline V gene are MGHRA and YSYEKL. This CDR3 is built from 16 residues. V gave up 0 bases and J gave up 0 bases, with 10 bases separating them. The CDR3 loop is CASSQDNSPSTDTQYF. Written as DNA, the CDR3 is TGCGCCAGCAGCCAAGATAACAGCCCTAGCACAGATACGCAGTATTTT.

This clonotype was detected many times. This sequence joins TRBV5-5 and TRBJ1-5; possible D gene TRBD1, 5 bases. Germline V CDR1 and CDR2: SGHKS, YYEKEE (reference sequence). V shed 4 bases and J shed 3 bases, with 17 bases lying between them. The CDR3 contains 16 residues. CDR3 DNA sequence: TGTGCCAGCAGCGTCAGTGGGGGTGGTTCCAATCAGCCCCAGCATTTT. Its translation is CASSVSGGGSNQPQHF.

Ten or more counts support this clonotype. V and J are TRBV5-1 and TRBJ2-5; 7 bases agree with TRBD2. Germline V gene lookup returns CDR1 SGHRS and CDR2 YFSETQ. After removal of 5 bases from V and 5 bases from J, the junction contained 6 bases not matched to a gene. The CDR3 has 13 amino acids. Written as DNA, the CDR3 is TGCGCCAGCAGTCGCGGGAGTAGCGAGACCCAGTACTTC. Protein product: CASSRGSSETQYF.

This clonotype was seen repeatedly, ten times or more. The J gene is TRBJ2-1, the V gene TRBV7-2; D not certain. Trimming removed 0 bases from V and 5 bases from J, with 5 bases in between. Germline V lookup: CDR1 SGHTA, CDR2 FQGNSA. There are 13 residues in the CDR3. In DNA, the CDR3 is TGTGCCAGCAGCTTAGCGAGCCACAATGAGCAGTTCTTC. Translation gives CASSLASHNEQFF. The variable domain in full, with the rest retrieved from reference TRBV7-2 and TRBJ2-1, is GAGVSQSPSNKVTEKGKDVELRCDPISGHTALYWYRQSLGQGLEFLIYFQGNSAPDKSGLPSDRFSAERTGGSVSTLTIQRTQQEDSAVYLCASSLASHNEQFFGPGTRLTVL.

The DNA for the CDR3 is TGTGCCACCAGTGATCCCCAGGGACGGGAGCTGTTTTTT. It is translated as CATSDPQGRELFF. J is TRBJ2-2 and V is TRBV24-1; D may correspond to TRBD1 or TRBD2 (5 bases each). Trimming removed 3 bases at V and 9 bases at J, with 10 bases between. The germline V gene encodes CDR1 KGHDR and CDR2 SFDVKD. The CDR3 is made up of 13 amino acids.

This clonotype has at least ten counts. This chain joins TRBV10-3 and TRBJ2-3; 12 bases are a match to TRBD2. Per germline, CDR1 ENHRY and CDR2 SYGVKD. V shed 6 bases and J 4 bases; nucleotides not matched to a gene: 5. The CDR3 contains 15 residues. The CDR3 bases are TGTGCCATCAGGCTAGCGGGAGGGCCGGCAGATACGCAGTATTTT. Protein sequence: CAIRLAGGPADTQYF.

There are many counts of this clonotype. This CDR3 reads CASSLGQGANSEKLFF. The CDR3 DNA sequence: TGCGCCAGCAGCCTTGGACAGGGGGCAAATTCTGAAAAACTGTTTTTT. The V and J genes are TRBV5-1 and TRBJ1-4, with 11 positions matching TRBD1. Losses at the gene ends were 4 bases for V and 7 bases for J; bases not matched to a gene: 9. CDR1 is SGHRS and CDR2 is YFSETQ in the germline V gene. The CDR3 spans 16 residues.

CDR3 coding DNA: TGTGCCAGCAGCTCGCCCGGAGATACGCAGTATTTT. This sequence encodes CASSSPGDTQYF. This rearrangement joins TRBV7-2 to TRBJ2-3; D not certain. The CDR3 extends over 12 amino acids. The V and J ends lost 4 bases and 5 bases respectively, with 7 bases between them. Germline assignment: CDR1 SGHTA and CDR2 FQGNSA.